The source of this TCR beta chain is a study of persistence of HIV-infected CD4 T cells (dated by TCRdb to the early 2020s). Context from the whole study: The study isolated CMV- and HIV-1 Gag-responding CD4+ T cells from ART-treated individuals to examine antigen-driven clonal expansion of HIV-1-infected cells. In the cross-participant TCR cluster analysis, fewer than 10 participants were included for CMV and more than five participants were included for Gag. Peripheral blood samples of up to about 200 mL were taken at multiple time points, with the exception of two participants who underwent leukapheresis at a single time point. Suppressive ART had been received by participants for a median of roughly 8 years. The clonality of all cells in each sorted population was assessed by TCRbeta sequencing, whereas the clonality of infected cells was assessed by proviral sequencing. On the study overall, not on this receptor specifically: Degenerate expanded CDR3beta sequences were enriched in antigen-responding cells, suggesting convergent selection of CD4+ responses to CMV and Gag. TCR oligoclonality correlated with proviral oligoclonality within the same sorted populations. Only a small number of individuals took part in the study, and only a limited range of antigens was tested. Because the TCR analyses were done in bulk, restricting them to just the rare CMV-responding cells that actually carried HIV-1 proviruses was not possible. Significantly lower TCRbeta richness was observed in CMV- and Gag-responding cells than in anti-CD3/anti-CD28-responding cells, and higher oligoclonality was observed in CMV-responding cells than in CD3/CD28-stimulated and Gag-responding cells.

The immunoSEQ hsTCRB assay version 4, run in survey mode, was used to sequence TCRbeta repertoires from genomic DNA. Genomic DNA was diluted to approximately 9.4 ng/uL, and up to about 1 ug per sample was used for TCRbeta sequencing. On the study's bioinformatics: TCRbeta data analysis was done in ImmunoSeq Analyzer 3.0, and diversity was calculated on productive nucleotide rearrangements. The improved Chao index was used to estimate lower-bound TCR diversity, and the Gini coefficient was used to estimate clonality using the Immunarch R package. Different nucleotide rearrangements encoding the same CDR3beta amino acid sequence were counted as distinct clonotypes. TCRbeta sequences significantly enriched in antigen-responding cells relative to anti-CD3/anti-CD28-activated cells were identified by differential abundance analysis. TCRs were clustered by predicted peptide-MHC specificity with GLIPH2, both within individual participants and across merged participant data sets. TCRdb holds this immuneACCESS table with in-frame rearrangements only. Some clones are missing; in checked studies, unresolved V genes explain under half, and the rest has no known cause. The DNA was the basis for D and trimming; V, J and clone size are from that table. Across this sample there are about 37,000 clones, with 65% to 85% seen only once. The ten most abundant clones make up approximately 1.6% of the sample.

According to the germline V gene (reference sequence), CDR1 reads LGHDT and CDR2 reads YNNKEL. The CDR3, from cysteine to phenylalanine, totals 14 residues. The kept DNA is CDR3 alone, 42 bases in frame from the first base. V is clipped by 1 base and J by 10 bases, and the sequence between their germline boundaries is 11 bases long. Concerning this clone: Its antigen specificity is not known. No base quality information exists; no much larger clone differs at one position.

The treatment or condition label corresponds to: suppressive antiretroviral therapy. Lysates of CMV-infected fibroblasts were used at 10 ug/mL for cell stimulation. Memory CD4+ T cells that did not respond, being CD40L-negative, CD69-negative and CD45RO-high, were sorted as memory populations depleted of antigen-responding cells. HIV-1-infected adults in whom suppressive ART had been started during chronic infection were enrolled as participants. For at least 4 years, the participants' plasma HIV-1 RNA had been undetectable, below 50 copies/mL. To be included, participants needed a CD4+ T cell count above 400 cells/uL and a positive CMV serology. Before stimulation, PBMCs were isolated using density centrifugation and depleted of CD8+ T cells. For 18 hours, the CD8-depleted PBMCs were stimulated with anti-CD28/CD49d costimulation, a CD40-blocking antibody, and enfuvirtide to prevent new infections. Cell sorting was performed on a Beckman Coulter MoFlo Legacy or XDP sorter, and dead cells were excluded with propidium iodide. Genomic DNA was extracted using the QIAamp DNA Mini Kit for samples with more than one million cells and using the Quick-DNA Microprep Kit for all other samples.

The rearranged segments are TRBV3-1 (or the pseudogene TRBV3-2) and TRBJ1-6, with the D gene not confidently named. The sequence derives from an adult man with HIV who was CMV-seropositive. Here the sequenced sample was CD4+ T cells sorted from PBMCs after roughly 18-hour stimulation, taken from a patient who received antiretroviral therapy. According to the study, the label for this sample's cell subset or site signals: CD40L-CD69- CD45RO-high memory CD4 T cells not responding to CMV lysate. The CDR3 region: CASSQAGVHSPLHF. The DNA sequence is TGTGCCAGCAGCCAAGCCGGGGTTCACTCACCCCTCCACTTT.